A selection of T cell receptor beta chains follows, all from one sample in a study of tumour-infiltrating T cells in Burkitt lymphoma. Clones were sequenced by immunoSEQ multiplex PCR, and TCRdb holds only the in-frame ones, with some missing. The sample records approximately 5,500 clones, about a sixth being singletons. Sequencing was done on a sample of tumor tissue. These receptor sequences come from a human donor with diffuse large B-cell lymphoma. Each CDR3 is given with its conserved first and last residue. D genes are given only for firm matches. Clone size is not always given. Where it is, it says once, few, many or a class for expanded clones.

>14|.|TRBJ1-4|TRBV27|.
TGTGCCAGCAGTTTCCTCGGACAGTCTGAAAAACTGTTTTTT
CASSFLGQSEKLFF
>15|.|TRBJ2-5|TRBV28|.
TGTGCCAGCAGTTTGAGGGACTGGAACTACGGGACCCAGTACTTC
CASSLRDWNYGTQYF
>12|few|TRBJ1-4|TRBV30|.
TGTGCCACCGACCGGTTCGATGAAAAACTGTTTTTT
CATDRFDEKLFF
>12|few|TRBJ1-2|TRBV9|.
TGTGCCAGCAGCGTAGGGAGGTATGGCTACACCTTC
CASSVGRYGYTF
>14|.|TRBJ1-1|TRBV5-4|TRBD1
TGTGCCAGCAGTTCCACAGGGGGCGGCACTGAAGCTTTCTTT
CASSSTGGGTEAFF
>12|.|TRBJ1-1|TRBV27|.
TGTGCCAGCAGTAAACAGGGAAGCCGAGCTTTCTTT
CASSKQGSRAFF
>14|few|TRBJ2-1|TRBV2|TRBD2
TGTGCCAGCAGTGTACGGGAGGGAGACAATGAGCAGTTCTTC
CASSVREGDNEQFF
>16|few|TRBJ2-2|TRBV11-3|.
TGTGCCAGCAGCTTAGCTGGCGGGACGGACACCGGGGAGCTGTTTTTT
CASSLAGGTDTGELFF
>15|.|TRBJ1-5|TRBV19|TRBD1
TGTGCCAGTTTGGCCACAGGGGATGGCAATCAGCCCCAGCATTTT
CASLATGDGNQPQHF
>18|few|TRBJ2-5|TRBV14|TRBD2
TGTGCCAGCAGCCAAGATCACGCTAGCGGGAGGGCCTGGGAGACCCAGTACTTC
CASSQDHASGRAWETQYF
>15|few|TRBJ1-2|TRBV6-1|.
TGTGCCAGCAGCATGGGGGGACTAAGGGGCTATGGCTACACCTTC
CASSMGGLRGYGYTF
>14|.|TRBJ2-1|TRBV11-2|TRBD2
TGTGCCAGCACCGGGACTAGCGGGGGCAATGAGCAGTTCTTC
CASTGTSGGNEQFF
>14|.|TRBJ1-5|TRBV30|.
TGTGCCTGGAGTGTCAGGTCAGGGCCCGTTCCCCAGCATTTT
CAWSVRSGPVPQHF
>13|hyperexpanded|TRBJ2-1|TRBV27|TRBD2
TGTGCCAGTCTGGGACTACCCTACAATGAGCAGTTCTTC
CASLGLPYNEQFF
>13|few|TRBJ2-7|TRBV27|.
TGTGCCAGCAGTCCCGGACAAGTTTACGAGCAGTACTTC
CASSPGQVYEQYF
>17|few|TRBJ2-5|TRBV27|TRBD2
TGTGCCAGCAGTTTAAGGACTAGCGGGAGAGTCAGAGAGACCCAGTACTTC
CASSLRTSGRVRETQYF
>14|few|TRBJ1-2|TRBV28|TRBD1
TGTGCCAGCAGTTTTGAAGGACAGGGAAACGGCTACACCTTC
CASSFEGQGNGYTF
>17|.|TRBJ2-2|TRBV7-9|.
TGTGCCAGCAGCATCGTTCGGACCAATCGAGTCGCCGGGGAGCTGTTTTTT
CASSIVRTNRVAGELFF
>14|.|TRBJ1-2|TRBV6-6|.
TGTGCCAGCAGCCCGGAAGGGCACCCGAGGGGCTACACCTTC
CASSPEGHPRGYTF
>13|few|TRBJ1-2|TRBV11-2|.
TGTGCCAGCAGCCCATCAGAGAGCTATGGCTACACCTTC
CASSPSESYGYTF
>17|.|TRBJ2-3|TRBV6-7|TRBD2
TGTGCCAGCGGCGGGACTAGCGGGAGGGCGGTGACAGATACGCAGTATTTT
CASGGTSGRAVTDTQYF
>15|few|TRBJ2-3|TRBV5-1|TRBD2
TGCGCCAGCAGCTGGACTAGCGGGAGTGAGGATACGCAGTATTTT
CASSWTSGSEDTQYF
>14|.|TRBJ2-5|TRBV25-1|TRBD2
TGTGCCAGCAGTGGGGGCGGGGGCCAAGAGACCCAGTACTTC
CASSGGGGQETQYF
>16|.|TRBJ2-6|TRBV14|.
TGTGCCAGCAGTCCCGCAGGGCAGCCTGGGGCCAACGTCCTGACTTTC
CASSPAGQPGANVLTF
>12|few|TRBJ1-1|TRBV5-1|.
TGCGCCAGCAGCTTGGGCCAGACTGAAGCTTTCTTT
CASSLGQTEAFF
>16|.|TRBJ2-1|TRBV9|TRBD2
TGTGCCAGCAGCGGTAGCGGGAGGGGGGGCTACAATGAGCAGTTCTTC
CASSGSGRGGYNEQFF
>15|few|TRBJ2-3|TRBV14|.
TGTGCCAGCAGCCGCGTGGGGGGCCTCACAGATACGCAGTATTTT
CASSRVGGLTDTQYF
>10|.|TRBJ2-1|TRBV29-1|.
TGCAGCGTGGCATGGGATGAGCAGTTCTTC
CSVAWDEQFF
>14|.|TRBJ2-5|TRBV19|TRBD2
TGTGCCAGTAGTAGGACTAGCGGGAGTGAGACCCAGTACTTC
CASSRTSGSETQYF
>15|few|TRBJ1-5|TRBV9|.
TGTGCCAGCAGCGTAGCTGAGGGCAGTTTCGAGCCCCAGCATTTT
CASSVAEGSFEPQHF
>16|.|TRBJ2-1|TRBV7-9|TRBD1
TGTGCCAGCAGCTTAGGGGACAGGGGATCCTACAATGAGCAGTTCTTC
CASSLGDRGSYNEQFF
>15|few|TRBJ2-5|TRBV7-2|TRBD2
TGTGCCAGCAGCTCTGCAGGACTAGTAGAGGAGACCCAGTACTTC
CASSSAGLVEETQYF
>15|.|TRBJ2-3|TRBV5-4|.
TGTGCCAGCACCTTTGACGGGAGCCGGAGGGATACGCAGTATTTT
CASTFDGSRRDTQYF
>14|few|TRBJ1-1|TRBV7-2|.
TGTGCCAGCAGCTTCAGGGGATATCAAACTGAAGCTTTCTTT
CASSFRGYQTEAFF
>17|.|TRBJ2-3|TRBV18|TRBD2
TGTGCCAGCTCACCACCGGGTAGCGGGACCTCCACAGATACGCAGTATTTT
CASSPPGSGTSTDTQYF
>15|.|TRBJ2-7|TRBV4-1|TRBD1
TGCGCCAGCAGCCAAGAGTGGACAGGGACCTACGAGCAGTACTTC
CASSQEWTGTYEQYF
>14|.|TRBJ1-4|TRBV5-1|.
TGCGCCAGCAGCTTGGTGGGAATTAATGAAAAACTGTTTTTT
CASSLVGINEKLFF
>11|few|TRBJ2-5|TRBV19|.
TGTGCCAGTAGTAAGGGAGAGACCCAGTACTTC
CASSKGETQYF
>14|.|TRBJ2-7|TRBV6-1|.
TGTGCCAGCTGGCAGGGGCCGGGATGGGGCGAGCAGTACTTC
CASWQGPGWGEQYF
>15|few|TRBJ1-4|TRBV5-8|.
TGTGCCAGCAGATCGCACCCCGCAACTAATGAAAAACTGTTTTTT
CASRSHPATNEKLFF
>16|.|TRBJ2-5|TRBV28|.
TGTGCCAGCAGTCACCGCCTAGAGAGGTACCAAGAGACCCAGTACTTC
CASSHRLERYQETQYF
>14|few|TRBJ1-1|TRBV2|TRBD1
TGTGCCAGCAGTGAACGGACAGGGAGGACTGAAGCTTTCTTT
CASSERTGRTEAFF
>14|.|TRBJ2-7|TRBV27|TRBD2
TGTGCCAGCAGCCCAGGACTAGCGTCTACCGAGCAGTACTTC
CASSPGLASTEQYF
>13|.|TRBJ2-7|TRBV2|.
TGTGCCAGCAGTTCACTAGGAGCCTACGAGCAGTACTTC
CASSSLGAYEQYF
>13|few|TRBJ2-1|TRBV5-1|.
TGCGCCAGCAGCTTGGACAGGGCCAATGAGCAGTTCTTC
CASSLDRANEQFF
>14|.|TRBJ2-6|TRBV6-5|.
TGTGCCAGCCGACGGGTCTCTGGGGCCAACGTCCTGACTTTC
CASRRVSGANVLTF
>14|.|TRBJ1-3|TRBV19|.
TGTGCCAGTACCTACGCAGGATCTGGAAACACCATATATTTT
CASTYAGSGNTIYF
>14|.|TRBJ1-5|TRBV7-6|.
TGTGCCAGCAGCTTAGGGCCCTTAAATCAGCCCCAGCATTTT
CASSLGPLNQPQHF
>14|.|TRBJ1-1|TRBV19|.
TGTGCCAGTACAAGTGAGGGGATGAACACTGAAGCTTTCTTT
CASTSEGMNTEAFF
>11|few|TRBJ2-7|TRBV4-1|.
TGCACAGCTTCGTGGACCTACGAGCAGTACTTC
CTASWTYEQYF
>15|.|TRBJ2-3|TRBV19|TRBD2
TGTGCCAGTAGTATAAGCGGGAGGTCCCTTGGAACGCAGTATTTT
CASSISGRSLGTQYF